Each of the 6 T cell receptor beta chains below was sequenced from the same sample in a study of cytomegalovirus exposure and HLA in healthy donors. 60 Vbeta and 13 Jbeta primers were used in PCR. TCRdb keeps only in-frame clones here, not all; method: immunoSEQ multiplex PCR. The sample includes around 170,000 clones, around 80% seen only once; the top ten take about 1.5%. The specimen was PBMCs. These receptor sequences come from a man aged 35 to 55 in good health and CMV-seronegative.

This rearrangement joins TRBV4-1 to TRBJ2-2; D possibly corresponds to TRBD2 (5 bases). The V gene's germline CDR1 is MGHRA and CDR2 YSYEKL. CDR3 size: 12 residues. V lost 11 bases, J lost 7 bases, and 14 bases lay in between. The CDR3 protein is CASSDEGGELFF. CDR3 bases: TGCGCCTCCTCAGATGAGGGCGGGGAGCTGTTTTTT.

This clone has more than one count but fewer than ten. The rearrangement uses TRBV2 and TRBJ2-5, with 7 bases that match TRBD2. This CDR3 is built from 15 residues. In germline, CDR1 is SNHLY, CDR2 FYNNEI. After removal of 4 bases from V and 2 bases from J, the junction contained 7 bases not matched to a gene. DNA of the CDR3: TGTGCCAGCAGTGGAGGCGGGAGTTTACAAGAGACCCAGTACTTC. Amino acids: CASSGGGSLQETQYF.

In the case of this clone: Within the sample, other DNA sequences also encode this same CDR3. This chain links TRBV7-9 with TRBJ1-2; TRBD1 is a possible D gene (5 bases). The CDR3 has 14 amino acids. Germline assignment: CDR1 SEHNR and CDR2 FQNEAQ (reference sequence). Trimming removed 0 bases from V and 4 bases from J, with 9 bases in between. The CDR3 region has the DNA TGTGCCAGCAGCTTAGCCGGGGGAAGCTATGGCTACACCTTC. It yields the protein CASSLAGGSYGYTF. Variable domain in full (rest from reference TRBV7-9 and TRBJ1-2): DTGVSQNPRHKITKRGQNVTFRCDPISEHNRLYWYRQTLGQGPEFLTYFQNEAQLEKSRLLSDRFSAERPKGSFSTLEIQRTEQGDSAMYLCASSLAGGSYGYTFGSGTRLTVV.

J is TRBJ1-1 and V is TRBV5-1; D is uncertain. The CDR3 has 16 amino acids. Germline CDR1 reads SGHRS; CDR2 reads YFSETQ. V was pared by 3 bases and J by 4 bases, with 19 bases between. The CDR3 loop reads CASSSGGSMVITEAFF. In DNA form, the CDR3 reads TGCGCCAGCAGCTCCGGCGGGTCGATGGTGATCACTGAAGCTTTCTTT.

In this sample, this clone turned up once. This chain uses TRBV10-3 with TRBJ1-6; 11 bases fit TRBD1. V shed 0 bases and J 10 bases; nucleotides not matched to a gene: 5. The CDR3 has 16 residues. Germline CDR1 reads ENHRY; CDR2 reads SYGVKD. This CDR3 is CAISESGQGARSPLHF. Written as DNA, the CDR3 is TGTGCCATCAGTGAGTCAGGACAGGGGGCCCGCTCACCCCTCCACTTT.

The gene calls are TRBV5-8 and TRBJ1-2, with TRBD1 identical over 8 bases. The CDR3 is made up of 14 amino acids. Germline assignment: CDR1 SGHTS and CDR2 YDEGEE. V lost 4 bases, J lost 4 bases, and 6 bases stayed unmatched. The CDR3 region is CASSLTGALYGYTF. The CDR3 DNA reads TGTGCCAGCAGCCTGACAGGGGCCCTCTATGGCTACACCTTC.